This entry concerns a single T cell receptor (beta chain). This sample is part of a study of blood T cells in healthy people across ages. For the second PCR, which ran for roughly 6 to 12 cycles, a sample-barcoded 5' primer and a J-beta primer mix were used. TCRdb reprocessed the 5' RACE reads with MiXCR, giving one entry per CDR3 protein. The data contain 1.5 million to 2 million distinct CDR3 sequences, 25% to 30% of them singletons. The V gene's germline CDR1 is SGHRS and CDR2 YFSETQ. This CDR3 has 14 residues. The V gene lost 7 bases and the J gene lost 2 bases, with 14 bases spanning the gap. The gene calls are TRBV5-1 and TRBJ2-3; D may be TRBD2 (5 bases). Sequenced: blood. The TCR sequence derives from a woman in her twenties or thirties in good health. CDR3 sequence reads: CASREGDDTDTQYF. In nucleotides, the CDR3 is TGCGCCAGCCGAGAGGGCGACGACACAGATACGCAGTATTTT.